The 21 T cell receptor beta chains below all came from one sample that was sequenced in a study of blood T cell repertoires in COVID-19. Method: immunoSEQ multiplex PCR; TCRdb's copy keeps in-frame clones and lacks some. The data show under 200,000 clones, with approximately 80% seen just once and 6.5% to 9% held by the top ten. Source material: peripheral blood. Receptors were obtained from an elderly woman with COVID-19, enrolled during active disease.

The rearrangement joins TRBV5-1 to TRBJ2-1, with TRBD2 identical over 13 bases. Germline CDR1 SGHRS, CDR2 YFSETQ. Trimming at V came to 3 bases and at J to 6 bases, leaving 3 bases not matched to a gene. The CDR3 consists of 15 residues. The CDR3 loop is CASSWTSGSSNEQFF. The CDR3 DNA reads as TGCGCCAGCAGCTGGACTAGCGGGAGCTCCAATGAGCAGTTCTTC.

CDR3 loop: CASSYVTQGRSYEQYF. CDR3 DNA sequence: TGTGCCAGCAGTTACGTTACACAGGGACGCTCCTACGAGCAGTACTTC. The chain carries TRBV6-5 and TRBJ2-7, with D possibly matching TRBD1 (6 bases). The CDR3 consists of 16 residues. Trimming shortened V by 2 bases and J by 0 bases, and 14 bases separated the two germline ends. Germline CDR1 and CDR2: MNHEY and SVGAGI.

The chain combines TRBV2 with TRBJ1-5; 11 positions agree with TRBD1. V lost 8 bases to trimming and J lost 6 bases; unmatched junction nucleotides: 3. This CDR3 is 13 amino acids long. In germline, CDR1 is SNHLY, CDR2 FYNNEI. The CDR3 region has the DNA TGTGCCAGCTGGACAGGGGGCTCTCAGCCCCAGCATTTT. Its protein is CASWTGGSQPQHF.

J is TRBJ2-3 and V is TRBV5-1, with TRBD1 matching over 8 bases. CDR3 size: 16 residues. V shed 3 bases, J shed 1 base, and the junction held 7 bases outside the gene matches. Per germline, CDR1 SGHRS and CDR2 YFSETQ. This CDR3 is CASSSTRQGRTDTQYF. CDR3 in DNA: TGCGCCAGCAGCTCGACTAGACAGGGGCGCACAGATACGCAGTATTTT.

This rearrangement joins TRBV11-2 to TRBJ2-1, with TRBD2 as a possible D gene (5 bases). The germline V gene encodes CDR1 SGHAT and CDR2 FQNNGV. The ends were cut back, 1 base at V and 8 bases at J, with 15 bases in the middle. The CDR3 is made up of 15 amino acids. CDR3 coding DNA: TGTGCCAGCAGCTTAGGGCTGGACTCCCACGATGAGCAGTTCTTC. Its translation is CASSLGLDSHDEQFF. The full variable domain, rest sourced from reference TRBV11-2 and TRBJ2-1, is EAGVAQSPRYKIIEKRQSVAFWCNPISGHATLYWYQQILGQGPKLLIQFQNNGVVDDSQLPKDRFSAERLKGVDSTLKIQPAKLEDSAVYLCASSLGLDSHDEQFFGPGTRLTVL.

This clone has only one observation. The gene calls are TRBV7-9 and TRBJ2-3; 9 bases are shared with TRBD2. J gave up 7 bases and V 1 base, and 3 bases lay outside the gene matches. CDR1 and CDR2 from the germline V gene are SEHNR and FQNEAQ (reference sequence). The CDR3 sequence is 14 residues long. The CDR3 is CASSLVAGVHTQYF. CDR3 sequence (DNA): TGTGCCAGCAGCTTAGTAGCGGGAGTGCATACGCAGTATTTT.

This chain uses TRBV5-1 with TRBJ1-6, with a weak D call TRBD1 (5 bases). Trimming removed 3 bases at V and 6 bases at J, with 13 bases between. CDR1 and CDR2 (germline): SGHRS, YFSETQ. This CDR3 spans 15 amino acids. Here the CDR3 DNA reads TGCGCCAGCAGCTGGGACGCGGGGGGTAATTCACCCCTCCACTTT. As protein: CASSWDAGGNSPLHF.

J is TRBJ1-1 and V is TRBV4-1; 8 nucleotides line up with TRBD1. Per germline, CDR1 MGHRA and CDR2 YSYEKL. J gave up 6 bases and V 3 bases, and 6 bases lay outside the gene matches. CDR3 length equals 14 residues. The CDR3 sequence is CASSQQGAVAEAFF. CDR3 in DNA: TGCGCCAGCAGCCAGCAGGGGGCGGTCGCTGAAGCTTTCTTT.

The CDR3 here is CASSPLSAGVGNEQFF. The CDR3 bases are TGTGCCAGCAGCCCTCTATCGGCGGGAGTAGGCAATGAGCAGTTCTTC. The chain is built from TRBV11-2 and TRBJ2-1, with 7 bases that match TRBD2. Germline CDR1 reads SGHAT; CDR2 reads FQNNGV. This CDR3 comprises 16 residues. Trimming removed 5 bases from V and 6 bases from J; junction bases left unmatched: 13.

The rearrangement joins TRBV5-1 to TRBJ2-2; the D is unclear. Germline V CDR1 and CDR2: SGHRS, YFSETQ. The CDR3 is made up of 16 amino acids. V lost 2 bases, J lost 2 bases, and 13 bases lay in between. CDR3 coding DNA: TGCGCCAGCAGCTTTGGTGCGGCACATAACACCGGGGAGCTGTTTTTT. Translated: CASSFGAAHNTGELFF.

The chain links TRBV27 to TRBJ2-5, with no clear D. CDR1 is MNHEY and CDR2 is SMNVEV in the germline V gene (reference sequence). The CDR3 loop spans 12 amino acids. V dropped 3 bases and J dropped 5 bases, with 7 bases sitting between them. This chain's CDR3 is CASSFVGETQYF. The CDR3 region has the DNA TGTGCCAGCAGTTTCGTGGGCGAGACCCAGTACTTC.

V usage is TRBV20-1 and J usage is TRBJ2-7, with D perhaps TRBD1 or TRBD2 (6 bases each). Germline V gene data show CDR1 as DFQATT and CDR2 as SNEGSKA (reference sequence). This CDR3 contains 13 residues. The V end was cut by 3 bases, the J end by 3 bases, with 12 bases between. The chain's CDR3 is CSASGGRIYEQYF. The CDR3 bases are TGCAGTGCTAGTGGGGGGCGTATCTACGAGCAGTACTTC.

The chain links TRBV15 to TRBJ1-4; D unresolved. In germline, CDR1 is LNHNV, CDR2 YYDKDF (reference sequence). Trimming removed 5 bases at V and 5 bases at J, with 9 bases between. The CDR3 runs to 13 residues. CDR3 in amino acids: CATSRRGNEKLFF. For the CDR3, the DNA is TGTGCCACCAGCCGACGCGGGAATGAAAAACTGTTTTTT. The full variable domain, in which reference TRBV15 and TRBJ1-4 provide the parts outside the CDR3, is DAMVIQNPRYQVTQFGKPVTLSCSQTLNHNVMYWYQQKSSQAPKLLFHYYDKDFNNEADTPDNFQSRRPNTSFCFLDIRSPGLGDTAMYLCATSRRGNEKLFFGSGTQLSVL.

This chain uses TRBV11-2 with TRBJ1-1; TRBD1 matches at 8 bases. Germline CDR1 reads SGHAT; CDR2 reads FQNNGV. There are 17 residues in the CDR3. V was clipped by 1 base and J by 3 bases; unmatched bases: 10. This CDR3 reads CASSLVGAGGVYTEAFF. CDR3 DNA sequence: TGTGCCAGCAGCTTAGTTGGGGCAGGGGGCGTGTACACTGAAGCTTTCTTT.

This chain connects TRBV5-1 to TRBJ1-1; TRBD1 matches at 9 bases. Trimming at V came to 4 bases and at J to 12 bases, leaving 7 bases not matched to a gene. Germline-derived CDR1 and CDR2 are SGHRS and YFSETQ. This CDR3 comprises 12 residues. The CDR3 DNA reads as TGCGCCAGCAGCCGGGGACAGGGATCCCCTTTCTTT. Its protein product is CASSRGQGSPFF.

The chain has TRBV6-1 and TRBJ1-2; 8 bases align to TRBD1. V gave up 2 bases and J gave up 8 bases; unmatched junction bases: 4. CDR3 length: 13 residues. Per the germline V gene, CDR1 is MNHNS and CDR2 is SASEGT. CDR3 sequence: CASSERTGLGYTF. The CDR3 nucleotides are TGTGCCAGCAGTGAAAGGACAGGGTTAGGCTACACCTTC.

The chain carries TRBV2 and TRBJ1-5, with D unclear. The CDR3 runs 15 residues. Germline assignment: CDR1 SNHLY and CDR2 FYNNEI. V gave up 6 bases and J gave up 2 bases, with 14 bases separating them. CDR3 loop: CASSPRGVGNQPQHF. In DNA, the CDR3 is TGTGCCAGCAGCCCCCGAGGAGTCGGCAATCAGCCCCAGCATTTT.

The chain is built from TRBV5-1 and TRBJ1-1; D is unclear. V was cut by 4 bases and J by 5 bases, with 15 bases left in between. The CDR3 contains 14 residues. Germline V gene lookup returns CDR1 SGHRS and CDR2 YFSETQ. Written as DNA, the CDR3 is TGCGCCAGCAGCAAATCCACCGCGGAGACTGAAGCTTTCTTT. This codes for CASSKSTAETEAFF.

Here the CDR3 DNA reads TGTGCCAGCAGTTACTTTAGGGAGGCCGGGGAGCTGTTTTTT. Its translation: CASSYFREAGELFF. The chain joins TRBV6-5 to TRBJ2-2, with D possibly TRBD2 on 6 matching bases. The V and J ends lost 1 base and 6 bases respectively, with 9 bases between them. There are 14 residues in the CDR3. Per the germline V gene, CDR1 is MNHEY and CDR2 is SVGAGI.

The CDR3 spells CASSLGLNYGYTF. The CDR3 DNA reads TGTGCCAGCAGTTTAGGACTTAACTATGGCTACACCTTC. The V gene is TRBV6-6, the J gene TRBJ1-2; no reliable D call. Looked up from germline, CDR1 is MNHNY and CDR2 is SVGAGI (reference sequence). V shed 4 bases and J shed 1 base, with 7 bases lying between them. The CDR3 has 13 amino acids.

In DNA form, the CDR3 reads TGTGCCAGCAGCGCGGCCCCAGGGAACACTGAAGCTTTCTTT. This gives the protein CASSAAPGNTEAFF. This sequence joins TRBV9 and TRBJ1-1, with D unresolved. The CDR3 length is 14 residues. V lost 3 bases, J lost 1 base, and 10 bases lay in between. CDR1 SGDLS and CDR2 YYNGEE come from the germline V gene. The complete variable domain, with remaining parts taken from reference TRBV9 and TRBJ1-1, reads DSGVTQTPKHLITATGQRVTLRCSPRSGDLSVYWYQQSLDQGLQFLIQYYNGEERAKGNILERFSAQQFPDLHSELNLSSLELGDSALYFCASSAAPGNTEAFFGQGTRLTVV.